A single T cell receptor beta chain is shown here with its context. Its antigen is currently unknown. Researchers partitioned CD4+ cells into CD45RA+ naive and CD45RA-negative memory subsets. This sample was included in a study of shared clonotypes between healthy human individuals. Measured with immunoSEQ multiplex PCR; TCRdb has only the in-frame clones, and not every one. The table shows 2 million to 2.5 million clones, with roughly 93% occurring only once. Regarding the study as a whole: How much donors shared clonotypes was expected to be affected by sequencing depth. Compared with clonotypes that all four donors shared, non-shared clonotypes had lower generation probabilities.

The germline V and J ends were trimmed by 4 bases and 2 bases, with 15 bases remaining between them. This CDR3 has 15 amino acids. The germline V gene has CDR1 ENHRY and CDR2 SYGVKD. The sequence derives from a man aged 18 to 35 in good health. Some clones in this sample may be carry-over from other donors' samples. This rearrangement joins TRBV10-3 to TRBJ2-7; tentative D call: TRBD2 (5 bases). Sequenced input: naive CD4+ T cells from PBMCs. The subset was: CD45RA+ positively selected. Written as DNA, the CDR3 is TGTGCCATCAGTGCAAGGACGGCGGGCCCCTACGAGCAGTACTTC. It translates to CAISARTAGPYEQYF.